The rows below give T cell receptor beta chains drawn from one sample of a study of PD-1 blockade in classical Hodgkin lymphoma. Data came from immunoSEQ multiplex PCR; TCRdb stores just in-frame clones and leaves some out. The table lists 20,000 to 25,000 clones, under 85% of them singletons. The input for sequencing was peripheral blood mononuclear cells (PBMCs), taken before the fourth cycle of nivolumab. These receptors all stem from a human donor with classical Hodgkin lymphoma. Both conserved end residues are part of each CDR3. The order of the fields is CDR3 length, J gene, clone size, D gene, V gene, CDR3 protein, CDR3 DNA. The D gene is left open where the match is weak. Clone sizes are given selectively: once, few, many, or a class where the clone is expanded.

>13|TRBJ2-5|.|.|TRBV29-1
CSVEEQGRETQYF
TGCAGCGTTGAAGAACAGGGAAGAGAGACCCAGTACTTC
>15|TRBJ2-2|once|TRBD2|TRBV10-3
CAISATSVNTGELFF
TGTGCCATCAGTGCTACTAGCGTTAACACCGGGGAGCTGTTTTTT
>15|TRBJ2-3|.|.|TRBV29-1
CSALTQGRSTDTQYF
TGCAGCGCCCTAACACAGGGCCGAAGCACAGATACGCAGTATTTT
>13|TRBJ2-7|.|TRBD1|TRBV14
CASSAGGTYEQYF
TGTGCCAGCAGCGCAGGGGGCACCTACGAGCAGTACTTC
>11|TRBJ1-2|.|.|TRBV4-1
CASSQHYGYTF
TGTGCCAGCAGCCAACACTATGGCTACACCTTC
>16|TRBJ2-2|.|TRBD1|TRBV5-5
CASSPTGGVGTGELFF
TGTGCCAGCAGCCCCACAGGGGGCGTCGGGACCGGGGAGCTGTTTTTT
>13|TRBJ1-1|.|TRBD1|TRBV18
CASSPRGQAQAFF
TGTGCCAGCTCACCAAGGGGACAGGCTCAAGCTTTCTTT
>16|TRBJ2-1|.|TRBD2|TRBV7-6
CASSSGVAGGYNEQFF
TGTGCCAGCAGCAGCGGGGTAGCGGGAGGGTACAATGAGCAGTTCTTC
>13|TRBJ2-5|.|.|TRBV18
CASSPVGVGTQYF
TGTGCCAGCTCACCAGTGGGAGTGGGGACCCAGTACTTC
>12|TRBJ2-5|once|TRBD1|TRBV29-1
CSVGQSQETQYF
TGCAGCGTGGGACAGTCACAAGAGACCCAGTACTTC
>13|TRBJ2-5|once|.|TRBV4-2
CASSTPPQETQYF
TGTGCCAGCAGCACCCCACCACAAGAGACCCAGTACTTC
>15|TRBJ1-1|.|.|TRBV19
CATQLGGRINTEAFF
TGTGCCACCCAGCTCGGGGGGCGCATCAACACTGAAGCTTTCTTT
>15|TRBJ2-7|.|.|TRBV7-9
CASSPSGSPGYEQYF
TGTGCCAGCAGCCCTTCCGGGAGTCCCGGGTACGAGCAGTACTTC
>15|TRBJ1-2|.|TRBD1|TRBV9
CASSRDRGLQDGYTF
TGTGCCAGCAGCCGGGACAGGGGGTTGCAGGATGGCTACACCTTC
>14|TRBJ1-1|few|.|TRBV19
CASSLDGLNTEAFF
TGTGCCAGTAGTTTGGACGGACTGAACACTGAAGCTTTCTTT
>15|TRBJ2-6|.|TRBD2|TRBV5-8
CASSPGGLVANVLTF
TGTGCCAGCAGCCCCGGGGGGTTGGTGGCCAACGTCCTGACTTTC
>15|TRBJ2-3|.|TRBD1|TRBV7-3
CASSPGGDLTDTQYF
TGTGCCAGCAGCCCAGGGGGAGACCTCACAGATACGCAGTATTTT
>15|TRBJ1-3|few|.|TRBV7-9
CASSLEPTSGNTIYF
TGTGCCAGCAGCTTAGAACCGACCTCCGGAAACACCATATATTTT
>15|TRBJ2-3|once|.|TRBV7-2
CASSLAGSFTDTQYF
TGTGCCAGCAGCTTAGCGGGTAGCTTCACAGATACGCAGTATTTT
>15|TRBJ2-1|.|TRBD2|TRBV5-1
CASSPASGGADEQFF
TGCGCCAGCAGCCCAGCTAGCGGGGGGGCGGATGAGCAGTTCTTC
>15|TRBJ2-7|.|TRBD1|TRBV27
CASSFTGQGYREQYF
TGTGCCAGCAGTTTCACGGGACAGGGGTATCGGGAGCAGTACTTC
>18|TRBJ2-1|few|TRBD2|TRBV27
CASSPIAGGFSSYNEQFF
TGTGCCAGCAGTCCTATAGCGGGGGGCTTTAGCTCCTACAATGAGCAGTTCTTC
>16|TRBJ2-7|few|TRBD2|TRBV4-1
CASSQEPGFTSAEQYF
TGCGCCAGCAGCCAAGAGCCCGGATTCACTAGCGCCGAGCAGTACTTC
>12|TRBJ1-2|once|.|TRBV18
CASSGQVYGYTF
TGTGCCAGCTCAGGGCAGGTCTATGGCTACACCTTC
>16|TRBJ1-6|.|.|TRBV10-3
CAISELGQGSDSPLHF
TGTGCCATCAGTGAGTTAGGGCAGGGAAGCGATTCACCCCTCCACTTT
>14|TRBJ1-1|.|.|TRBV2
CASSASAGNTEAFF
TGTGCCAGCAGTGCCTCGGCCGGGAACACTGAAGCTTTCTTT
>18|TRBJ1-6|.|.|TRBV11-2
CASSLLDSIPGHNSPLHF
TGTGCCAGCAGCTTACTGGACAGCATCCCGGGCCATAATTCACCCCTCCACTTT
>11|TRBJ2-7|few|TRBD1|TRBV7-8
CASTGGYEQYF
TGTGCCAGCACAGGGGGCTACGAGCAGTACTTC
>14|TRBJ2-7|.|TRBD2|TRBV6-6
CASSYKGLAYEQYF
TGTGCCAGCAGTTACAAGGGACTAGCCTACGAGCAGTACTTC
>11|TRBJ2-7|.|.|TRBV28
CASSFGWGKYF
TGTGCCAGCAGTTTTGGGTGGGGGAAGTACTTC
>16|TRBJ2-3|few|TRBD2|TRBV2
CASSEFWRGGTDTQYF
TGTGCCAGCAGTGAATTCTGGCGGGGGGGCACAGATACGCAGTATTTT
>15|TRBJ2-7|few|TRBD2|TRBV6-1
CASRELAGVLYEQYF
TGTGCCAGCAGGGAACTAGCGGGGGTACTCTACGAGCAGTACTTC
>14|TRBJ1-4|medium-sized|TRBD1|TRBV5-4
CASSRTGINEKLFF
TGTGCCAGCAGCCGGACAGGGATTAATGAAAAACTGTTTTTT
>15|TRBJ2-5|.|TRBD2|TRBV4-3
CASSQGNGGAETQYF
TGCGCCAGCAGCCAAGGGAACGGGGGGGCGGAGACCCAGTACTTC
>15|TRBJ2-3|.|.|TRBV7-2
CASSLGEAPFSAQYF
TGTGCCAGCAGCTTAGGGGAAGCGCCGTTTTCGGCGCAGTATTTT
>13|TRBJ1-2|.|.|TRBV4-2
CASSQGGGTGYTF
TGTGCCAGCAGCCAAGGGGGGGGAACTGGCTACACCTTC
>13|TRBJ1-2|medium-sized|.|TRBV30
CAWKAQGQGGYTF
TGTGCCTGGAAAGCGCAGGGGCAGGGTGGCTACACCTTC
>15|TRBJ2-2|medium-sized|TRBD1|TRBV28
CASSFGRGHAGELFF
TGTGCCAGCAGTTTCGGCAGGGGGCACGCCGGGGAGCTGTTTTTT
>17|TRBJ1-6|.|.|TRBV4-3
CASSRSVSPIQRSPLHF
TGCGCCAGCAGCCGCTCCGTGAGCCCTATCCAGAGATCACCCCTCCACTTT
>13|TRBJ1-4|.|.|TRBV4-2
CASSQGPGEKLFF
TGTGCCAGCAGCCAAGGGCCGGGAGAAAAACTGTTTTTT
>15|TRBJ1-2|few|.|TRBV4-1
CASSQVSWLSNGYTF
TGCGCCAGCAGCCAAGTCAGCTGGTTGAGCAATGGCTACACCTTC
>15|TRBJ1-1|.|.|TRBV7-9
CASSLALEGKEVAFF
TGTGCCAGCAGCTTAGCGCTAGAAGGGAAAGAGGTAGCTTTCTTT
>14|TRBJ2-7|.|.|TRBV18
CASSQGQLLYEQYF
TGTGCCAGCTCACAAGGACAACTTCTCTACGAGCAGTACTTC
>13|TRBJ2-3|.|.|TRBV7-9
CASSLGRRDTQYF
TGTGCCAGCAGTCTTGGCCGAAGGGATACGCAGTATTTT